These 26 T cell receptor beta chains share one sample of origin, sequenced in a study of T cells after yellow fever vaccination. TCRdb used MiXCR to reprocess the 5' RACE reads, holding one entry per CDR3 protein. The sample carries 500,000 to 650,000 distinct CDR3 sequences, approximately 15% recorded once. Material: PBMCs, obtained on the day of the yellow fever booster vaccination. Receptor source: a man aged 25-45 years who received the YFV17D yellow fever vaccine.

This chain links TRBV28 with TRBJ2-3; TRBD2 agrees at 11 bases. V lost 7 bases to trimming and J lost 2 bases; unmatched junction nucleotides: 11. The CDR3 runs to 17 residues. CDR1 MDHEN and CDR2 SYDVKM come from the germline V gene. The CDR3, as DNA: TGTGCCAGCACCCCAACCGGGACTAGCGGTTACACAGATACGCAGTATTTT. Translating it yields CASTPTGTSGYTDTQYF. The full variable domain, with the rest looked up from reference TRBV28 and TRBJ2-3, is DVKVTQSSRYLVKRTGEKVFLECVQDMDHENMFWYRQDPGLGLRLIYFSYDVKMKEKGDIPEGYSVSREKKERFSLILESASTNQTSMYLCASTPTGTSGYTDTQYFGPGTRLTVL.

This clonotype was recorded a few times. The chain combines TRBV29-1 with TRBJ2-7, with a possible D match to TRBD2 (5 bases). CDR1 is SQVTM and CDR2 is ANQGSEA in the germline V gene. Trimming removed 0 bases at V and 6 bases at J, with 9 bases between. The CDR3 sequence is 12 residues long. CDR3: CSVEDQTSEQYF. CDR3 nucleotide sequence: TGCAGCGTTGAAGATCAAACTAGCGAGCAGTACTTC.

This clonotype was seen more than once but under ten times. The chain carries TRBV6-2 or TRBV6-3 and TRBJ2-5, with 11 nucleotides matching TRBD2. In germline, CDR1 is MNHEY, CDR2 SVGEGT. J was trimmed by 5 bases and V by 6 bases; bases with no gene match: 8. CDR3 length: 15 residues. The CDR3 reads CASRYTSGSGETQYF. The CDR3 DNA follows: TGTGCCAGCAGATACACTAGCGGGAGCGGGGAGACCCAGTACTTC.

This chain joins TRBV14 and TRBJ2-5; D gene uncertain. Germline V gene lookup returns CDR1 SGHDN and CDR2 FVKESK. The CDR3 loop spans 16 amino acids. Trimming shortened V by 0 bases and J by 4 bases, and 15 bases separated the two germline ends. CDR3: CASSQDWAANGETQYF. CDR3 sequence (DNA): TGTGCCAGCAGCCAAGATTGGGCAGCCAACGGAGAGACCCAGTACTTC.

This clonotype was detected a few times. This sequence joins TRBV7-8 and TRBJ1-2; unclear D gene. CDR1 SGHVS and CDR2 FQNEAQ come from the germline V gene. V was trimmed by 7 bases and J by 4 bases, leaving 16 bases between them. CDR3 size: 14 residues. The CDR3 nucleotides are TGTGCCAGCACCCTTACCGGAACATCCTATGGCTACACCTTC. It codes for CASTLTGTSYGYTF.

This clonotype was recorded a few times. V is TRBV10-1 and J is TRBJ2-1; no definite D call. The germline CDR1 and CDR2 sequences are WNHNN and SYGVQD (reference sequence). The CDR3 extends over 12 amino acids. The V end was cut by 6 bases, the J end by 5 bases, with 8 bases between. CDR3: CASRVGNNEQFF. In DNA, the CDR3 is TGCGCCAGCAGGGTGGGGAACAATGAGCAGTTCTTC.

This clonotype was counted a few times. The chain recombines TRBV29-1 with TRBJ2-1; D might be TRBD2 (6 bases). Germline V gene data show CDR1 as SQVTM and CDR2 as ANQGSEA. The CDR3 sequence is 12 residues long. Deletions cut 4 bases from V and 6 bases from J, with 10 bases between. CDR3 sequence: CSVVIAVNEQFF. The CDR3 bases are TGCAGCGTTGTAATAGCGGTCAATGAGCAGTTCTTC.

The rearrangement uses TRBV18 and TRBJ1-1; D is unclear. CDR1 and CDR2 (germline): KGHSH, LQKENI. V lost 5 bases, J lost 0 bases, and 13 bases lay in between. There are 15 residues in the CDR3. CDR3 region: CASSTQRAMNTEAFF. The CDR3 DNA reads TGTGCCAGCTCAACCCAAAGGGCCATGAACACTGAAGCTTTCTTT.

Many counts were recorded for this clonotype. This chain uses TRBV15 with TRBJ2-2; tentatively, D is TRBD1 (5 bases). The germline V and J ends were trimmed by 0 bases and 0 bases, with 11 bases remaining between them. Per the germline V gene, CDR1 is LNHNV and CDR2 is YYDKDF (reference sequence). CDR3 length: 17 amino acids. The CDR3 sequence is CATSRDQGVTNTGELFF. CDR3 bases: TGTGCCACCAGCAGAGATCAGGGCGTGACGAACACCGGGGAGCTGTTTTTT.

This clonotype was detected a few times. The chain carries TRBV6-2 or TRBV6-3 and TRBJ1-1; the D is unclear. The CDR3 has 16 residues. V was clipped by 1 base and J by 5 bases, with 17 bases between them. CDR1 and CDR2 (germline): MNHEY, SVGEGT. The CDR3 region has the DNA TGTGCCAGCAGTTACTTTATGGTCCCAGGTTGGACTGAAGCTTTCTTT. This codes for CASSYFMVPGWTEAFF.

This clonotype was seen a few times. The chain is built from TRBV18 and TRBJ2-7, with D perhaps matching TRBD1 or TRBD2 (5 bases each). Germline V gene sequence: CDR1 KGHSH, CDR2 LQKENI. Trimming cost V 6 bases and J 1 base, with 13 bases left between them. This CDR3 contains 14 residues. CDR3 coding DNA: TGTGCCAGCTCCAACCCGGGACCATCCTACGAGCAGTACTTC. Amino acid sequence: CASSNPGPSYEQYF.

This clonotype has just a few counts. CDR3: CASSESRWEGLGEQFF. In DNA form, the CDR3 reads TGCGCCAGCAGTGAGTCTAGGTGGGAGGGCCTTGGCGAGCAGTTCTTC. This chain links TRBV10-2 with TRBJ2-1; 7 bases line up with TRBD2. CDR3 length equals 16 residues. The germline V gene encodes CDR1 WSHSY and CDR2 SAAADI. With V trimmed by 0 bases and J by 10 bases, 12 bases remained unmatched.

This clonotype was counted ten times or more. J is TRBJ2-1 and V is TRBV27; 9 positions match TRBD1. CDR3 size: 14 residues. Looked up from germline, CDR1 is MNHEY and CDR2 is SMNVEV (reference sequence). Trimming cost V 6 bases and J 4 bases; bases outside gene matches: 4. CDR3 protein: CASRSGTGYNEQFF. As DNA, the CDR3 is TGTGCCAGCAGGAGCGGGACAGGGTACAATGAGCAGTTCTTC.

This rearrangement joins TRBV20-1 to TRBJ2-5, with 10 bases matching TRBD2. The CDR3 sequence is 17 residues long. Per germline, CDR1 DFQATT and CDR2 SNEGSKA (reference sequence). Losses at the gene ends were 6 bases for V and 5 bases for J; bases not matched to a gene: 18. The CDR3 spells CSAPGGSGRARGETQYF. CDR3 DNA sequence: TGCAGTGCCCCGGGGGGCAGCGGGAGGGCCCGGGGGGAGACCCAGTACTTC.

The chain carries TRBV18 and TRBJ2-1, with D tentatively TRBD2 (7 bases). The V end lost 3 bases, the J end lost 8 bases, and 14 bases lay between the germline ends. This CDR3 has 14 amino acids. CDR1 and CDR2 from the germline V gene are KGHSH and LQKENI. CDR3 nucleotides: TGTGCCAGCTCACCTAGTCAGGGGAGGGATGAGCAGTTCTTC. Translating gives CASSPSQGRDEQFF. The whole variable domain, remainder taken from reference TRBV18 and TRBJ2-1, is NAGVMQNPRHLVRRRGQEARLRCSPMKGHSHVYWYRQLPEEGLKFMVYLQKENIIDESGMPKERFSAEFPKEGPSILRIQQVVRGDSAAYFCASSPSQGRDEQFFGPGTRLTVL.

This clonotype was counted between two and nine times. Here the CDR3 DNA reads TGCGCCAGCAGCCCGGTTTTAGGTCCCCAAGAGACCCAGTACTTC. Translated: CASSPVLGPQETQYF. The chain is built from TRBV5-1 and TRBJ2-5; no reliable D call. This CDR3 is built from 15 residues. Germline V gene sequence: CDR1 SGHRS, CDR2 YFSETQ. The V gene lost 4 bases and the J gene lost 1 base, with 14 bases spanning the gap.

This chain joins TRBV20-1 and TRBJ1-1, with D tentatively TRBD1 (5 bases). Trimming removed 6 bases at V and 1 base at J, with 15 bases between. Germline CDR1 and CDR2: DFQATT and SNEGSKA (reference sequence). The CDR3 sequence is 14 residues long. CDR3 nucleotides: TGCAGTGCCCCACTAGGCAGGGCGAACACTGAAGCTTTCTTT. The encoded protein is CSAPLGRANTEAFF.

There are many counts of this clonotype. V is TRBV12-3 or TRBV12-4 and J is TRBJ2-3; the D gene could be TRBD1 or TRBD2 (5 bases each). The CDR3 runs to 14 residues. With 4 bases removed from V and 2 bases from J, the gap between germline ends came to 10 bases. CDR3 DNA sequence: TGTGCCAGCAGTTACTGGGGGATCACAGATACGCAGTATTTT. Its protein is CASSYWGITDTQYF.

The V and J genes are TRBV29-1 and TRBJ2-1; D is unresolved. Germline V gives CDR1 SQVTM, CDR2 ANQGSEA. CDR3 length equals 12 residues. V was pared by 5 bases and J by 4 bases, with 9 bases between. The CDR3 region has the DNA TGCAGCGTTCTTCTGCGGTACAATGAGCAGTTCTTC. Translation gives CSVLLRYNEQFF.

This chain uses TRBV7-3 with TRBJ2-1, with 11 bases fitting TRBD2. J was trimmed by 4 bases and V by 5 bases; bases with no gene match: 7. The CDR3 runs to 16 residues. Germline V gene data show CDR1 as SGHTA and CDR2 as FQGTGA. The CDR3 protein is CASSKLTSGNYNEQFF. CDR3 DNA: TGTGCCAGCAGCAAGTTGACTAGCGGGAATTACAATGAGCAGTTCTTC.

The CDR3 region has the DNA TGTGCCAGCAGTCGGACTAGCGGGAGGGAATACGAGCAGTACTTC. This translates into CASSRTSGREYEQYF. The chain employs TRBV12-3 or TRBV12-4 and TRBJ2-7; TRBD2 agrees at 15 bases. This CDR3 is 15 amino acids long. V gave up 5 bases and J gave up 4 bases; unmatched junction bases: 3.

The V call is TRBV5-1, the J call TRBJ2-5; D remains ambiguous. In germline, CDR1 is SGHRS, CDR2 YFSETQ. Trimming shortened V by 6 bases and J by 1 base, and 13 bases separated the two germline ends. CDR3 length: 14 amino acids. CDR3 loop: CASKTVGIQETQYF. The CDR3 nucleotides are TGCGCCAGCAAAACGGTGGGAATCCAAGAGACCCAGTACTTC.

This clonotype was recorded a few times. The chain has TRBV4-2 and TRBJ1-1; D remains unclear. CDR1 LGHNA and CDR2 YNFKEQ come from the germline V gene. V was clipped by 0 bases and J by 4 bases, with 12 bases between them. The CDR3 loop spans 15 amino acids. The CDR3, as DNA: TGTGCCAGCAGCCAAGATTCGGGGTTCGGCACTGAAGCTTTCTTT. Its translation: CASSQDSGFGTEAFF.

For the CDR3, the DNA is TGTGCCAGCAGTTTACGCTCGATGTCGGTAGATGAGCAGTTCTTC. Amino acids: CASSLRSMSVDEQFF. The chain is built from TRBV28 and TRBJ2-1, with no clear D. V was shortened by 2 bases and J by 8 bases, with 16 bases between the two germline ends. The V gene's germline CDR1 is MDHEN and CDR2 SYDVKM. This CDR3 spans 15 amino acids.

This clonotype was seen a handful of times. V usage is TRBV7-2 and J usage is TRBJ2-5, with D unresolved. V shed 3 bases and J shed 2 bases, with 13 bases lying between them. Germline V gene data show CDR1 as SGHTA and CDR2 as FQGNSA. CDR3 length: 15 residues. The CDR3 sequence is CASSLASLQQETQYF. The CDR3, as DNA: TGTGCCAGCAGCTTGGCTTCGCTGCAACAAGAGACCCAGTACTTC.

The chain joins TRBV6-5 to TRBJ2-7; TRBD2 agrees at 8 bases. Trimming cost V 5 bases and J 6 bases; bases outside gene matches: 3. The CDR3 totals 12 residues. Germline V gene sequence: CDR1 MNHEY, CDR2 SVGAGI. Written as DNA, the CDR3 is TGTGCCAGCAGTGCCCGGGGGGGCGAGCAGTACTTC. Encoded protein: CASSARGGEQYF.